Sequencing of this TCR beta chain was carried out in a study of cytomegalovirus exposure and HLA in healthy donors. Study-level information: An earlier analysis found roughly 110 million unique TCR beta sequences from roughly 170 million T cells. Notes on the study in general: Associated with cytomegalovirus, according to the listing, were around 160 TCR beta chains. Researchers reportedly found TCR beta sequences accurately predicted most subjects' HLA-A and HLA-B alleles. With further analysis later on, most CMV-associated TCR beta chains appeared HLA-restricted.

The PCR ran on 60 Vbeta and 13 Jbeta primers. Assay: immunoSEQ multiplex PCR; the TCRdb copy retains only in-frame clones and omits some. The sample yields approximately 260,000 clones, 92% seen once. The V segment lost 8 bases and the J segment 1 base; nucleotides outside the gene matches: 7. The CDR3 contains 15 residues. Germline CDR1 reads SNHLY; CDR2 reads FYNNEI. About this clone: The antigen is undetermined.

V is TRBV2 and J is TRBJ2-3, with 9 positions matching TRBD1. Material: PBMCs. The receptor was derived from a girl between 2 and 10 years old in good health and CMV-seronegative. The CDR3 nucleotides are TGTGCCAGCCCAGACGGGGACAGGGGCACAGATACGCAGTATTTT. Translated, it gives CASPDGDRGTDTQYF. Complete variable domain (other parts from reference TRBV2 and TRBJ2-3): EPEVTQTPSHQVTQMGQEVILRCVPISNHLYFYWYRQILGQKVEFLVSFYNNEISEKSEIFDDQFSVERPDGSNFTLKIRSTKLEDSAMYFCASPDGDRGTDTQYFGPGTRLTVL.